This entry lists 28 T cell receptor beta chains sequenced from one sample in a study of glioma-infiltrating T cells after dendritic cell vaccination (dated by TCRdb to between 2015 and 2016). Libraries were prepared through the immunoSEQ multiplex PCR assay. The clones in this table, taken by TCRdb from immuneACCESS, are in-frame only. Not every clone is retained; where verified, under half of the shortfall comes from an unresolved V gene, and the cause of the rest is unknown. The sample table records roughly 100,000 clones; roughly 79% of these occur just once. Clones ranked in the top ten supply 12% of the sample. The sample in question was blood, obtained before dendritic cell vaccination. The receptor set was obtained from a human donor with glioblastoma.

J is TRBJ2-3 and V is TRBV5-6; 8 nucleotides line up with TRBD1. CDR1 SGHDT and CDR2 YYEEEE come from the germline V gene. The V segment lost 4 bases and the J segment 2 bases; nucleotides outside the gene matches: 18. The CDR3 contains 19 residues. The CDR3 here is CASSPQSPWTGPFTDTQYF. The CDR3 DNA follows: TGTGCCAGCAGCCCCCAGTCCCCCTGGACAGGGCCCTTCACAGATACGCAGTATTTT.

V usage is TRBV27 and J usage is TRBJ1-5, with 7 bases lining up with TRBD1. The germline CDR1 and CDR2 sequences are MNHEY and SMNVEV (reference sequence). Germline trimming cut 7 bases from V and 4 bases from J; bases unmatched to any gene: 10. The CDR3 totals 15 residues. CDR3 nucleotides: TGTGCCAGCACCCCGACAGGGAAGGGGAATCAGCCCCAGCATTTT. It translates to CASTPTGKGNQPQHF.

The chain recombines TRBV9 with TRBJ1-2; 8 bases align to TRBD1. V trimming: 3 bases; J trimming: 7 bases; junction bases outside the gene matches: 8. CDR1 is SGDLS and CDR2 is YYNGEE in the germline V gene. The CDR3 is 14 amino acids. As DNA, the CDR3 is TGTGCCAGCAGCGCCCCCCCAGGGGGCGGTGGCTACACCTTC. Its translation: CASSAPPGGGGYTF. The whole variable domain, filled in from reference TRBV9 and TRBJ1-2, reads DSGVTQTPKHLITATGQRVTLRCSPRSGDLSVYWYQQSLDQGLQFLIQYYNGEERAKGNILERFSAQQFPDLHSELNLSSLELGDSALYFCASSAPPGGGGYTFGSGTRLTVV.

The chain joins TRBV15 to TRBJ2-3; no definite D call. The CDR3 length is 12 residues. Trimming took 5 bases from V and 3 from J, leaving 6 bases between them. Germline V gene sequence: CDR1 LNHNV, CDR2 YYDKDF (reference sequence). The CDR3 bases are TGTGCCACCAGCGCACAAACAGATACGCAGTATTTT. Translating it yields CATSAQTDTQYF.

The rearrangement joins TRBV19 to TRBJ1-5; 8 bases are a match to TRBD1. This CDR3 region has 15 residues. The germline CDR1 and CDR2 sequences are LNHDA and SQIVND (reference sequence). J was trimmed by 2 bases and V by 6 bases; bases with no gene match: 6. The CDR3 loop is CASSPLGQGNQPQHF. The CDR3 region has the DNA TGTGCCAGTAGCCCCTTGGGACAGGGCAATCAGCCCCAGCATTTT.

This clone has a handful of counts. The rearrangement links TRBV19 to TRBJ1-6; D might be TRBD1 (6 bases). CDR3 size: 14 residues. The germline V and J ends were trimmed by 3 bases and 16 bases, with 19 bases remaining between them. Germline V gene lookup returns CDR1 LNHDA and CDR2 SQIVND (reference sequence). CDR3 nucleotides: TGTGCCAGTAGTATTGGGGACACGACGCCCGGTCTCCACTTT. Its protein product is CASSIGDTTPGLHF.

The rearrangement joins TRBV11-3 to TRBJ2-7, with D maybe TRBD2 (6 bases). The CDR3 is 14 amino acids. Trimming cost V 7 bases and J 6 bases, with 19 bases left between them. The germline CDR1 and CDR2 sequences are SGHNT and YENEEA. CDR3 DNA sequence: TGTGCCAGCATCCCCGGGACTCCGGGGCGCGAGCAGTACTTC. Translation: CASIPGTPGREQYF.

Only a few counts were recorded for this clone. V and J are TRBV6-6 and TRBJ1-1; D gene uncertain. The CDR3 loop spans 14 amino acids. Trimming left V 7 bases short and J 1 base short, with 13 bases between. Per germline, CDR1 MNHNY and CDR2 SVGAGI (reference sequence). CDR3: CASTRRSTNTEAFF. CDR3 nucleotides: TGTGCCAGCACCCGGCGGTCAACGAACACTGAAGCTTTCTTT.

V is TRBV30 and J is TRBJ1-2; 7 bases align to TRBD1. V shed 2 bases and J 0 bases; nucleotides not matched to a gene: 12. Germline CDR1 is GTSNPN and CDR2 is SVGIG (reference sequence). This CDR3 contains 17 residues. CDR3 protein: CAWSPDRALISNYGYTF. As DNA, the CDR3 is TGTGCCTGGAGTCCAGACAGGGCCCTAATATCTAACTATGGCTACACCTTC.

This CDR3 is CASSPNRGRDTEAFF. The CDR3, as DNA: TGTGCCAGCAGCCCCAACAGGGGGCGGGACACTGAAGCTTTCTTT. The chain joins TRBV5-4 to TRBJ1-1; 9 bases are a match to TRBD1. The germline V gene has CDR1 SGHNT and CDR2 YYREEE (reference sequence). V was clipped by 4 bases and J by 3 bases; unmatched bases: 7. This CDR3 has 15 residues.

This chain connects TRBV4-1 to TRBJ2-7, with 9 bases fitting TRBD1. The junction had 13 bases not matched to a gene; V was cut back by 4 bases and J by 6 bases. The CDR3 covers 16 residues. In germline, CDR1 is MGHRA, CDR2 YSYEKL. The CDR3, as DNA: TGCGCCAGCAGCCCCCAATCCGGGACAGGGACCTTCGAGCAGTACTTC. This encodes CASSPQSGTGTFEQYF.

The rearrangement links TRBV5-4 to TRBJ2-6, with 8 nucleotides matching TRBD1. The CDR3 totals 17 residues. With 1 base clipped from V and 2 bases from J, the junction kept 5 bases outside the gene matches. CDR1 is SGHNT and CDR2 is YYREEE in the germline V gene (reference sequence). The CDR3 loop is CASSLSRDRTGANVLTF. The CDR3 DNA follows: TGTGCCAGCAGCTTGTCCCGGGACAGGACTGGGGCCAACGTCCTGACTTTC.

This clone has a handful of counts. Mismatch with germline at one junction end may stem from a read error. The chain recombines TRBV5-4 with TRBJ2-1; 8 nucleotides align to TRBD2. The CDR3 totals 15 residues. In germline, CDR1 is SGHNT, CDR2 YYREEE (reference sequence). CDR3: CASSQVAGGANEQFF. The DNA of the CDR3 is TGCGCCAGCAGCCAAGTTGCGGGGGGAGCGAATGAGCAGTTCTTC.

V usage is TRBV6-5 and J usage is TRBJ2-7; TRBD2 is a possible D gene (7 bases). The V gene lost 7 bases and the J gene lost 7 bases, with 17 bases spanning the gap. The V gene's germline CDR1 is MNHEY and CDR2 SVGAGI. CDR3 size: 13 residues. CDR3 region: CASTYGGRGEQYF. CDR3 sequence (DNA): TGTGCCAGCACCTACGGTGGGAGGGGGGAGCAGTACTTC.

The gene calls are TRBV7-2 and TRBJ2-7, with D maybe TRBD2 (7 bases). This CDR3 comprises 14 residues. Trimming cost V 5 bases and J 5 bases, with 16 bases left between them. Germline CDR1 is SGHTA and CDR2 is FQGNSA. CDR3 region: CASSRGGRGDEQYF. CDR3 DNA sequence: TGTGCCAGCAGCCGCGGGGGCAGGGGCGACGAGCAGTACTTC.

The chain links TRBV4-3 to TRBJ1-1, with a tentative D call TRBD1 (6 bases). Trimming took 2 bases from V and 0 from J, leaving 10 bases between them. The CDR3 is 15 residues long. In germline, CDR1 is LGHNA, CDR2 YSLEER. CDR3 sequence (DNA): TGCGCCAGCAGCCAACCAGGGGATTTGAACACTGAAGCTTTCTTT. Translated, it gives CASSQPGDLNTEAFF.

The chain employs TRBV19 and TRBJ1-1; TRBD1 is a possible D gene (6 bases). CDR1 is LNHDA and CDR2 is SQIVND in the germline V gene (reference sequence). Trimming stripped 3 bases from V and 11 bases from J, with 13 bases between. The CDR3 has 12 amino acids. The CDR3 nucleotides are TGTGCCAGTAGTATCCAAGGGGGGGCGGCTTTCTTT. Its protein product is CASSIQGGAAFF.

This chain uses TRBV11-2 with TRBJ1-1; D remains ambiguous. The CDR3 spans 14 residues. The germline CDR1 and CDR2 sequences are SGHAT and FQNNGV. Trimming shortened V by 2 bases and J by 1 base, and 8 bases separated the two germline ends. CDR3 loop: CASSLNRGNTEAFF. The CDR3 DNA is TGTGCCAGCAGCTTAAATAGAGGGAACACTGAAGCTTTCTTT.

The chain employs TRBV20-1 and TRBJ1-1, with D uncertain. The CDR3 sequence is 11 residues long. V lost 6 bases and J lost 1, with 6 bases in between. Germline V gives CDR1 DFQATT, CDR2 SNEGSKA (reference sequence). The CDR3 reads CSATENTEAFF. The CDR3 DNA sequence: TGCAGTGCCACTGAGAACACTGAAGCTTTCTTT.

The gene calls are TRBV6-5 and TRBJ1-2; a possible D gene is TRBD1 (6 bases). This CDR3 region has 13 residues. Germline loops: CDR1 MNHEY, CDR2 SVGAGI. Trimming removed 5 bases from V and 5 bases from J, with 12 bases in between. CDR3 DNA: TGTGCCAGCAGTCCAGCACAGGGTTATGGCTACACCTTC. Residues: CASSPAQGYGYTF.

The chain employs TRBV11-3 and TRBJ2-3; no reliable D call. This CDR3 region has 12 residues. With 5 bases removed from V and 0 bases from J, the gap between germline ends came to 3 bases. Per germline, CDR1 SGHNT and CDR2 YENEEA. This CDR3 reads CASSLSTDTQYF. CDR3 bases: TGTGCCAGCAGCCTTAGCACAGATACGCAGTATTTT.

This clone was seen only once. This chain connects TRBV2 to TRBJ1-1; TRBD1 matches 7 bases. CDR1 and CDR2 from the germline V gene are SNHLY and FYNNEI. The length of the CDR3 is 16 residues. V trimming: 6 bases; J trimming: 0 bases; junction bases outside the gene matches: 10. The CDR3 loop reads CASSLRGVIMNTEAFF. The CDR3 nucleotides are TGTGCCAGCAGCCTCAGGGGGGTCATCATGAACACTGAAGCTTTCTTT.

The chain's CDR3 is CASSPRGDRVIEQYF. CDR3 DNA: TGCGCCAGCAGCCCCCGGGGGGACAGGGTAATCGAGCAGTACTTC. The chain uses TRBV4-1 and TRBJ2-7, with TRBD1 identical over 9 bases. V was pared by 4 bases and J by 6 bases, with 10 bases of the junction left unmatched. Germline V gene sequence: CDR1 MGHRA, CDR2 YSYEKL. This CDR3 has 15 amino acids.

The V and J genes are TRBV2 and TRBJ2-5; maybe TRBD1 (6 bases). Germline V gene sequence: CDR1 SNHLY, CDR2 FYNNEI. V lost 6 bases to trimming and J lost 4 bases, with 12 bases between them. CDR3 length equals 13 residues. This chain's CDR3 is CASRTGVRETQYF. CDR3 bases: TGTGCCAGCAGGACAGGTGTCCGAGAGACCCAGTACTTC.

This clone appeared a few times. J is TRBJ1-2 and V is TRBV4-3; tentatively, D is TRBD1 (5 bases). The CDR3 runs 15 residues. Germline V gives CDR1 LGHNA, CDR2 YSLEER. V dropped 2 bases and J dropped 3 bases, with 13 bases sitting between them. Here the CDR3 DNA reads TGCGCCAGCAGCCAAATAAGGGGTTGGCACTATGGCTACACCTTC. Amino acid sequence: CASSQIRGWHYGYTF.

The V and J genes are TRBV29-1 and TRBJ2-1, with 9 bases lining up with TRBD2. V shed 6 bases and J 6 bases; nucleotides not matched to a gene: 9. The CDR3 spans 14 residues. The germline V gene encodes CDR1 SQVTM and CDR2 ANQGSEA. The CDR3 sequence: CSVTRRGGPNEQFF. As DNA, the CDR3 is TGCAGCGTGACCCGGCGGGGGGGCCCCAATGAGCAGTTCTTC.

V and J are TRBV5-4 and TRBJ2-7; TRBD2 matches 9 bases. CDR1 is SGHNT and CDR2 is YYREEE in the germline V gene (reference sequence). The V and J ends lost 5 bases and 2 bases, in that order; junction bases with no gene match: 5. This CDR3 region has 14 residues. CDR3 protein: CASRPTSGTYEQYF. The CDR3 DNA is TGTGCCAGCAGGCCGACTAGCGGAACCTACGAGCAGTACTTC.

V is TRBV27 and J is TRBJ2-5; 7 positions agree with TRBD1. With the DNA end fitting TRBJ2-7 better, the J assignment may be wrong. This CDR3 has 14 amino acids. Germline values: CDR1 MNHEY, CDR2 SMNVEV (reference sequence). As DNA, the CDR3 is TGTGCCAGTAGTGCCGGGACAGAGTCATACGAGCAGTACTTC. Protein sequence: CASSAGTESYEQYF.